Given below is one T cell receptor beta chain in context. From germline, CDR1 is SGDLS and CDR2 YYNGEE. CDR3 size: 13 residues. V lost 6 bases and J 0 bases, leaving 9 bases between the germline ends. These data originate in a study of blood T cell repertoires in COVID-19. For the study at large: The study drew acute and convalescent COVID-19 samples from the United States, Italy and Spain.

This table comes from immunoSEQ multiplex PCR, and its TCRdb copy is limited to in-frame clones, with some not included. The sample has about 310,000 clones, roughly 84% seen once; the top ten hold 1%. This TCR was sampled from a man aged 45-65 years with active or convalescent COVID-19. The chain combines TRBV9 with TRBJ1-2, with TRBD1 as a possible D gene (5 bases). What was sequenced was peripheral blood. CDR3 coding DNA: TGTGCCAGCAATCAGGGTTCTAACTATGGCTACACCTTC. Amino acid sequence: CASNQGSNYGYTF.